This entry lists 24 T cell receptor beta chains sequenced from one sample in a study of T-cell memory formation after mild COVID-19. TCRdb reanalysed the 5' RACE reads using MiXCR and keeps one entry per CDR3 protein. In the table there are about 320,000 distinct CDR3 sequences, 14% of which are singletons. Sequenced: PBMCs or a T cell subset sorted from them (not recorded which). The receptor source for this set is a man between 18 and 29 years old who had mild COVID-19 (a few samples of this study predate the infection). Cell type and time point are not known.

This clonotype showed up many times. V usage is TRBV21-1 and J usage is TRBJ1-5. TRBV21-1 is a listed pseudogene. The CDR3 contains 16 residues. The CDR3, as DNA: TGTGCCAGCAGCCCAAGCGGGGAGGGACGCAATCAGCCCCAGCATTTT. Translation gives CASSPSGEGRNQPQHF.

This clonotype was detected a few times. The CDR3 nucleotides read TGTGCCAGCATCCCCCGTGAGGGTGTTGGGACCGGGGAGCTGTTTTTT. Amino acid sequence: CASIPREGVGTGELFF. V gene TRBV2 combines with J gene TRBJ2-2; possible D gene TRBD2, 5 bases. Germline-derived CDR1 and CDR2 are SNHLY and FYNNEI. The CDR3 totals 16 residues. With 7 bases removed from V and 5 bases from J, the gap between germline ends came to 20 bases.

Only a few counts were recorded for this clonotype. This chain joins TRBV2 and TRBJ2-3; D call uncertain. This CDR3 has 14 amino acids. Trimming left V 5 bases short and J 0 bases short, with 9 bases between. From germline, CDR1 is SNHLY and CDR2 FYNNEI. Written as DNA, the CDR3 is TGTGCCAGCAGTAGCGTAATTAGCACAGATACGCAGTATTTT. This sequence encodes CASSSVISTDTQYF.

The table lists this clonotype with many counts. CDR3 sequence: CASSLGLAAWDTQYF. Written as DNA, the CDR3 is TGCGCCAGCAGCTTGGGACTAGCGGCTTGGGATACGCAGTATTTT. The J gene is TRBJ2-3, the V gene TRBV5-1; 9 bases match TRBD2. Trimming cost V 0 bases and J 6 bases; bases outside gene matches: 5. Per germline, CDR1 SGHRS and CDR2 YFSETQ. This CDR3 region has 15 residues.

Many counts were recorded for this clonotype. The chain recombines TRBV4-3 with TRBJ2-2; TRBD1 matches 9 bases. The CDR3 extends over 16 amino acids. The germline V gene encodes CDR1 LGHNA and CDR2 YSLEER. V shed 4 bases and J 5 bases; nucleotides not matched to a gene: 8. CDR3 DNA: TGCGCCAGCAGCCTTTTCCCGGGACAGGGAACCGGGGAGCTGTTTTTT. Translated: CASSLFPGQGTGELFF.

This clonotype was seen more than once but under ten times. The CDR3 DNA is TGTGCCAGCAGTTCGCGGCGGCGGGGGAAGTACCAAGAGACCCAGTACTTC. Its translation: CASSSRRRGKYQETQYF. The chain uses TRBV6-2 or TRBV6-3 and TRBJ2-5, with 7 bases matching TRBD2. Losses at the gene ends were 4 bases for V and 0 bases for J; bases not matched to a gene: 11. Germline values: CDR1 MNHEY, CDR2 SVGEGT. The CDR3 contains 17 residues.

This clonotype has just a few counts. This chain connects TRBV24-1 to TRBJ2-3, with a possible D match to TRBD1 (5 bases). The germline gives CDR1 KGHDR, CDR2 SFDVKD. Between the trimmed V and J ends, which lost 3 bases and 5 bases, there was a span of 20 bases. The CDR3 is made up of 17 amino acids. In DNA, the CDR3 is TGTGCCACCAGTGATGGGGCAGGGTGGGGTTCGGTAGATACGCAGTATTTT. Amino acid sequence: CATSDGAGWGSVDTQYF.

The chain recombines TRBV7-8 with TRBJ1-5; a weak D match, TRBD1 (6 bases). In germline, CDR1 is SGHVS, CDR2 FQNEAQ. The V and J ends lost 4 bases and 7 bases respectively, with 11 bases between them. This CDR3 has 13 amino acids. The CDR3 nucleotides are TGTGCCAGCAGCTCCAGGGGTGACCAGCCCCAGCATTTT. Translating it yields CASSSRGDQPQHF. Full variable domain (outside the CDR3, taken from reference TRBV7-8 and TRBJ1-5): GAGVSQSPRYKVAKRGQDVALRCDPISGHVSLFWYQQALGQGPEFLTYFQNEAQLDKSGLPSDRFFAERPEGSVSTLKIQRTQQEDSAVYLCASSSRGDQPQHFGDGTRLSIL.

The chain employs TRBV18 and TRBJ2-3; no clear D. CDR3 length: 15 amino acids. Germline assignment: CDR1 KGHSH and CDR2 LQKENI. The germline V and J ends were trimmed by 2 bases and 0 bases, with 9 bases remaining between them. CDR3 region: CASSPTWLSTDTQYF. For the CDR3, the DNA is TGTGCCAGCTCACCAACGTGGCTAAGCACAGATACGCAGTATTTT.

This clonotype appeared a few times. The rearrangement uses TRBV9 and TRBJ1-6; TRBD1 is a possible D gene (6 bases). The germline V gene encodes CDR1 SGDLS and CDR2 YYNGEE. The CDR3 extends over 14 amino acids. Trimming removed 4 bases from V and 10 bases from J, with 15 bases in between. The chain's CDR3 is CASSPWGAGSPLHF. CDR3 sequence (DNA): TGTGCCAGCAGCCCTTGGGGGGCAGGATCACCCCTCCACTTT.

The gene calls are TRBV12-3 or TRBV12-4 and TRBJ1-2; 7 nucleotides agree with TRBD1. Trimming took 6 bases from V and 4 from J; bases not matched to a gene: 8. This CDR3 spans 14 amino acids. CDR3 nucleotide sequence: TGTGCCAGCAGCCCTGGACAGGTGGGCTATGGCTACACCTTC. It specifies CASSPGQVGYGYTF.

There are a few counts of this clonotype. This chain connects TRBV18 to TRBJ2-6; 12 bases align to TRBD1. Per the germline V gene, CDR1 is KGHSH and CDR2 is LQKENI. This CDR3 is 18 amino acids long. The J segment lost 1 base and the V segment lost 2 bases, leaving 3 bases of the junction unmatched. The CDR3 region has the DNA TGTGCCAGCTCACCATGGGACAGGGGGCTTTCTGGGGCCAACGTCCTGACTTTC. This gives the protein CASSPWDRGLSGANVLTF.

The table lists this clonotype with a few counts. The chain employs TRBV7-2 and TRBJ1-4; D unclear. The V end lost 5 bases, the J end lost 5 bases, and 12 bases lay between the germline ends. The CDR3 is made up of 14 amino acids. Germline values: CDR1 SGHTA, CDR2 FQGNSA. In DNA, the CDR3 is TGTGCCAGCAGCCCATGGCCCGGAAATGAAAAACTGTTTTTT. Its translation: CASSPWPGNEKLFF.

This clonotype was recorded a few times. This chain uses TRBV9 with TRBJ1-6; no definite D call. This CDR3 contains 15 residues. V lost 0 bases to trimming and J lost 4 bases, with 8 bases between them. The V gene's germline CDR1 is SGDLS and CDR2 YYNGEE. CDR3: CASSVEGRYNSPLHF. CDR3 DNA: TGTGCCAGCAGCGTAGAGGGCCGTTATAATTCACCCCTCCACTTT.

The chain recombines TRBV4-1 with TRBJ1-2; 9 nucleotides align to TRBD1. Looked up from germline, CDR1 is MGHRA and CDR2 is YSYEKL. J lost 4 bases, V lost 4 bases, and 4 bases had no gene match. The CDR3 consists of 14 residues. CDR3 sequence (DNA): TGCGCCAGCAGCCCGGGGACAGGGAGCTATGGCTACACCTTC. This codes for CASSPGTGSYGYTF.

This clonotype appeared a few times. The chain carries TRBV7-9 and TRBJ2-3; D is unclear. The V gene's germline CDR1 is SEHNR and CDR2 FQNEAQ (reference sequence). Trimming took off 1 base at V and 9 bases at J, with 14 bases between the two ends. The CDR3 sequence is 14 residues long. The CDR3 DNA reads as TGTGCCAGCAGCTTAGTGCCACTCCTTGGCACGCAGTATTTT. It is translated as CASSLVPLLGTQYF.

The genes are TRBV30 and TRBJ2-2, with unresolved D. CDR1 is GTSNPN, CDR2 SVGIG, per germline (reference sequence). With 0 bases removed from V and 6 bases from J, the gap between germline ends came to 11 bases. The CDR3 length is 14 residues. The CDR3, as DNA: TGTGCCTGGAGTGTACTATGGGGTCCCGGGGAGCTGTTTTTT. Translation gives CAWSVLWGPGELFF.

The CDR3 DNA reads as TGTGCCAGCAGCCAAGCCCCGCCGGGCCCAGAAAGCAATCAGCCCCAGCATTTT. It is translated as CASSQAPPGPESNQPQHF. The gene calls are TRBV14 and TRBJ1-5; no clear D gene. There are 18 residues in the CDR3. Trimming pared 1 base from V and 1 base from J, leaving 17 bases between. Germline-derived CDR1 and CDR2 are SGHDN and FVKESK.

This clonotype was detected a few times. The chain recombines TRBV20-1 with TRBJ2-7; TRBD1 agrees at 11 bases. Looked up from germline, CDR1 is DFQATT and CDR2 is SNEGSKA (reference sequence). The CDR3 is 16 amino acids. The V segment lost 0 bases and the J segment 2 bases; nucleotides outside the gene matches: 6. In nucleotides, the CDR3 is TGCAGTGCTAGAGAGTTCGGGGGACAGGGGGCCTACGAGCAGTACTTC. Translated: CSAREFGGQGAYEQYF.

This clonotype was counted a few times. V usage is TRBV4-3 and J usage is TRBJ2-6, with D unclear. The CDR3 runs to 17 residues. V was clipped by 1 base and J by 6 bases, with 16 bases between them. CDR1 and CDR2 (germline): LGHNA, YSLEER. In nucleotides, the CDR3 is TGCGCCAGCAGCCAAGTTCAGTGGAATCCATCGGCCAACGTCCTGACTTTC. Protein: CASSQVQWNPSANVLTF.

This clonotype was counted a few times. The chain combines TRBV7-2 with TRBJ1-2; D is undetermined. Germline V gene sequence: CDR1 SGHTA, CDR2 FQGNSA. CDR3 length: 13 residues. The V end lost 4 bases, the J end lost 3 bases, and 9 bases lay between the germline ends. The CDR3 is CASSSGGYYGYTF. The CDR3 bases are TGTGCCAGCAGCTCAGGCGGGTACTATGGCTACACCTTC.

In this sample, this clonotype turned up a few times. CDR3 amino acids: CASSSGTLTGELFF. The CDR3 DNA is TGCGCCAGCAGCAGCGGGACACTGACCGGGGAGCTGTTTTTT. V and J are TRBV5-1 and TRBJ2-2; a weak D match, TRBD2 (7 bases). Germline V gives CDR1 SGHRS, CDR2 YFSETQ. This CDR3 is built from 14 residues. V shed 4 bases and J shed 5 bases, with 12 bases lying between them.

The chain employs TRBV7-3 and TRBJ1-1, with 11 nucleotides matching TRBD1. Germline CDR1 and CDR2: SGHTA and FQGTGA. This CDR3 contains 17 residues. V lost 5 bases, J lost 3 bases, and 11 bases stayed unmatched. CDR3 nucleotides: TGTGCCAGCAGCCCGTTAGCTTGGACAGGGGGCCACACTGAAGCTTTCTTT. It is translated as CASSPLAWTGGHTEAFF.

In this sample, this clonotype turned up many times. V and J are TRBV12-3 or TRBV12-4 and TRBJ1-2; D is unclear. Deletions cut 3 bases from V and 12 bases from J, with 17 bases between. The CDR3 totals 13 residues. The CDR3 loop reads CASSLGSDQIHTF. The CDR3 nucleotides read TGTGCCAGCAGTTTGGGATCAGACCAGATCCACACCTTC.